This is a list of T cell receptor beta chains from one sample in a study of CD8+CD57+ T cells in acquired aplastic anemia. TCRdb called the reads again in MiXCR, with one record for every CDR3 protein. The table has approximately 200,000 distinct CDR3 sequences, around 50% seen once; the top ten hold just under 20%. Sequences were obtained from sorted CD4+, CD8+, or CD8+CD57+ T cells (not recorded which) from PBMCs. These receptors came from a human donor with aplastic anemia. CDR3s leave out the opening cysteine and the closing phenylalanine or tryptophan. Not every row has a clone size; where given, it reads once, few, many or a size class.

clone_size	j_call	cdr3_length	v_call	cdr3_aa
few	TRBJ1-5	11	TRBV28	ASRGQVDQPQH
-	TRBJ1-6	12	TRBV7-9	ASSLTGNNSPLH
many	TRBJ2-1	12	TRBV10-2	ASSESTGINEQF
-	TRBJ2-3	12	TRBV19	ASSIPGSTDTQY
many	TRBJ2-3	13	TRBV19	ASSIDRGSTDTQY
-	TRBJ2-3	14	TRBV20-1	SARSEAGGAIDTQY
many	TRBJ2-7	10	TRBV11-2	ASSRGPYEQY
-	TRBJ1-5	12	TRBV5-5	ASSVVADGQPQH
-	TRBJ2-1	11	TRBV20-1	SVWDRTNNEQF
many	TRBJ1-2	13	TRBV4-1	ASSFPGRTNYGYT
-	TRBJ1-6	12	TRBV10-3	AIRAQEHNSPLH
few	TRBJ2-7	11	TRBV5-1	ASSLSGAYEQY
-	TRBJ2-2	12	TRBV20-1	SARDDRGTGELF
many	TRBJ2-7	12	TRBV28	ASSTGWVSPEQY
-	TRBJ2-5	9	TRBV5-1	ASSLAEAQY
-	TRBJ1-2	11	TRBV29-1	SVPTGDSHGYT
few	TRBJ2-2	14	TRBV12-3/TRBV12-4	ASSSPTGGASGELF
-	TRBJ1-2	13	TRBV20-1	SARDRQGANYGYT
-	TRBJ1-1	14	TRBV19	ASGEAHLSRNTEAF
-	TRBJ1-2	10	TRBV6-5	ASRGTVRGYT
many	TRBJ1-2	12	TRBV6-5	ASSYSTGWSGYT
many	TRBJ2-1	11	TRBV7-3	ASSLSQNNEQF
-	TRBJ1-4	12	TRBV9	ASSQGALREKLF
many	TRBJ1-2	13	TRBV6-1	ASSEAHGSYYGYT
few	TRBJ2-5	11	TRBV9	ASTKGGEETQY
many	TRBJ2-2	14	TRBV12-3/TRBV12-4	ASSFRTGGNTGELF
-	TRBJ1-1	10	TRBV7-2	ASSLMDPEAF
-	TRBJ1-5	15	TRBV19	ASSLTGTGGRNQPQH
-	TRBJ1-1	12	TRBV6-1	ASSEKAGNTEAF
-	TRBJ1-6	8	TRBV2	ASSERPLH
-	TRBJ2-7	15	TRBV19	ASSIDYQFKGREEQY
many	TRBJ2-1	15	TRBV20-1	SASRPNWLAGGDEQF
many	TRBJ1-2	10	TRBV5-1	ASRTGNYGYT
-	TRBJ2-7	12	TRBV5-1	ASSLGDSPYEQY
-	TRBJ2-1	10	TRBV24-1	ATSDLDYEQF
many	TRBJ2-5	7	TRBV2	ASGETQY
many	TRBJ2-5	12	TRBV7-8	ASSRSRRQETQY
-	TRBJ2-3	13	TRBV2	ASSEGTGFTDTQY
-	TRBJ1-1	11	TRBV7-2	ASSFSPRAEAF
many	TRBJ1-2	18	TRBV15	ATSRARPGGPNVVNYGYT
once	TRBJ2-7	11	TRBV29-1	SVEGLDPYEQY
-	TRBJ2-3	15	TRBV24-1	ATSDLGASGATDTQY
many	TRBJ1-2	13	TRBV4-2	ASSQEVGGRYGYT
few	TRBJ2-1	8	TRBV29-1	SGGGKEQF
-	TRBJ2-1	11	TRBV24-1	ATSDLRGREQF
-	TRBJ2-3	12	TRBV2	ASMGRGVTDTQY
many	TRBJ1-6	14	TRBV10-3	AISESKAVIGSPLH
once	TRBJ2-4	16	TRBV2	ASSYSGTSGGAQNIQY
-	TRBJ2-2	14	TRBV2	ASSEGWREGTGEPF
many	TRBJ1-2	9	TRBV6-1	ASTTVYGYT
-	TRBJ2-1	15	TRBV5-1	ASSLGGQGSWYNEQF
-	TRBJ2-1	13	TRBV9	ANSGGGLLYNEQF
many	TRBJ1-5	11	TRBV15	ATSTISRYGQH
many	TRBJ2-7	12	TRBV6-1	ASRTTGASYEQY
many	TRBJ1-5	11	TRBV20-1	SGSRSFNQPQH